These 26 T cell receptor beta chains were sequenced from one sample in a study of human T cells and chemical hapten exposure. Documented time point: pre-sensitization, week 0. Treatment of the sample: therapeutic diphenylcyclopropenone sensitization with weekly scalp DPC. TCRdb ran MiXCR on the RACE reads and lists one entry per CDR3 protein. The profile shows some 330,000 distinct CDR3 sequences, approximately 5% of them singletons. Sequenced material: whole blood, taken in connection with sensitization to the hapten diphenylcyclopropenone (DPC). These receptors were taken from a woman younger than 35 with alopecia areata. Some clones in this sample may be carry-over from other donors' samples.

This CDR3 is CASIQTGQGIGSEQYF. DNA of the CDR3: TGTGCCAGCATCCAGACGGGACAGGGGATAGGAAGCGAGCAGTACTTC. The rearrangement joins TRBV6-6 to TRBJ2-7; TRBD1 matches at 10 bases. The trim removed 7 bases at V and 6 bases at J, leaving 15 bases unmatched. The CDR3 runs 16 residues. Germline-derived CDR1 and CDR2 are MNHNY and SVGAGI (reference sequence).

This clonotype was seen only a few times. The rearrangement joins TRBV27 to TRBJ2-3; D call uncertain. The CDR3 is made up of 12 amino acids. The ends were cut back, 8 bases at V and 6 bases at J, with 12 bases in the middle. The germline V gene has CDR1 MNHEY and CDR2 SMNVEV (reference sequence). The CDR3: CASGSTLDTQYF. The DNA of the CDR3 is TGTGCCAGCGGTAGCACGCTTGATACGCAGTATTTT.

This clonotype has a handful of counts. The chain links TRBV2 to TRBJ2-7; 9 nucleotides match TRBD1. Germline CDR1 SNHLY, CDR2 FYNNEI. V lost 6 bases and J lost 3; bases outside the gene matches: 9. The CDR3 has 15 residues. Here the CDR3 reads CASSQDQTGGYEQYF. The CDR3 nucleotides are TGTGCCAGCAGCCAGGACCAGACAGGGGGCTACGAGCAGTACTTC.

This clonotype was found a few times. The V call is TRBV7-2, the J call TRBJ2-3; D is possibly TRBD2 (5 bases). Per the germline V gene, CDR1 is SGHTA and CDR2 is FQGNSA. The CDR3 length is 12 residues. Between the trimmed V and J ends, which lost 8 bases and 2 bases, there was a span of 8 bases. The CDR3 bases are TGTGCCAGCCGAGGGTTCACAGATACGCAGTATTTT. Encoded protein: CASRGFTDTQYF. The full variable domain, its missing parts supplied by reference TRBV7-2 and TRBJ2-3, is GAGVSQSPSNKVTEKGKDVELRCDPISGHTALYWYRQSLGQGLEFLIYFQGNSAPDKSGLPSDRFSAERTGGSVSTLTIQRTQQEDSAVYLCASRGFTDTQYFGPGTRLTVL.

This clonotype has only a few counts. The V call is TRBV4-3, the J call TRBJ1-4, with D hard to call. CDR1 and CDR2 from the germline V gene are LGHNA and YSLEER. CDR3 length: 16 amino acids. V lost 4 bases and J 6 bases, leaving 18 bases between the germline ends. CDR3 in amino acids: CASSPPPGKGDEKLFF. Written as DNA, the CDR3 is TGCGCCAGCAGCCCCCCCCCGGGAAAGGGAGATGAAAAACTGTTTTTT.

This clonotype was picked up many times. This chain connects TRBV4-1 to TRBJ1-1; D is unresolved. Germline V lookup: CDR1 MGHRA, CDR2 YSYEKL. V shed 0 bases and J shed 5 bases, with 10 bases lying between them. This CDR3 contains 14 residues. As DNA, the CDR3 is TGCGCCAGCAGCCAAGAGGGCTGGATGACTGAAGCTTTCTTT. Protein: CASSQEGWMTEAFF.

This clonotype was observed at least ten times. V gene TRBV6-5 combines with J gene TRBJ1-1; D is undetermined. The V end was cut by 2 bases, the J end by 7 bases, with 14 bases between. CDR1 is MNHEY and CDR2 is SVGAGI in the germline V gene. CDR3 length equals 14 residues. Here the CDR3 DNA reads TGTGCCAGCAGTTACGAGTCCTTAAGAGGTGAAGCTTTCTTT. Protein: CASSYESLRGEAFF.

This clonotype came up a few times. The chain combines TRBV5-4 with TRBJ1-2; 7 bases are a match to TRBD1. This CDR3 has 16 residues. Germline-derived CDR1 and CDR2 are SGHNT and YYREEE (reference sequence). Unmatched junction bases numbered 14, after V lost 5 bases and J lost 4 bases. CDR3 sequence reads: CASSRTRDSSTYGYTF. CDR3 sequence (DNA): TGTGCCAGCAGTCGGACTAGGGACAGTTCTACCTATGGCTACACCTTC.

This clonotype was seen a few times. The chain couples TRBV5-1 to TRBJ2-3; D may be TRBD2 (5 bases). Germline V gene sequence: CDR1 SGHRS, CDR2 YFSETQ. The length of the CDR3 is 16 residues. V dropped 0 bases and J dropped 0 bases, with 11 bases sitting between them. For the CDR3, the DNA is TGCGCCAGCAGCTTGGAAGGAGGTGAAAGCACAGATACGCAGTATTTT. This encodes CASSLEGGESTDTQYF.

V and J are TRBV3-1 and TRBJ2-3; either TRBD1 or TRBD2 may fit D (5 bases each). Germline CDR1 reads LGHDT; CDR2 reads YNNKEL (reference sequence). This CDR3 contains 15 residues. Trimming cost V 0 bases and J 1 base, with 8 bases left between them. The CDR3: CASSQDLGGTDTQYF. In nucleotides, the CDR3 is TGTGCCAGCAGCCAAGATTTGGGGGGCACAGATACGCAGTATTTT.

In its sample, this clonotype was seen many times. V usage is TRBV28 and J usage is TRBJ2-5, with 8 bases matching TRBD1. V trimming: 5 bases; J trimming: 3 bases; junction bases outside the gene matches: 8. CDR3 length: 15 residues. Per germline, CDR1 MDHEN and CDR2 SYDVKM. The CDR3 loop reads CASSRPGTGKETQYF. In DNA, the CDR3 is TGTGCCAGCAGTCGACCCGGGACAGGAAAAGAGACCCAGTACTTC.

The genes are TRBV4-1 and TRBJ1-4; D gene unclear. V lost 0 bases and J 7 bases, leaving 12 bases between the germline ends. The length of the CDR3 is 15 residues. CDR1 is MGHRA, CDR2 YSYEKL, per germline. In DNA form, the CDR3 reads TGCGCCAGCAGCCAAGATAGAAGTCTTCTTGAAAAACTGTTTTTT. Encoded protein: CASSQDRSLLEKLFF.

In this sample, this clonotype turned up many times. The chain is built from TRBV21-1 and TRBJ2-5. TRBV21-1 is given as a pseudogene. This CDR3 region has 15 residues. This CDR3 reads CASSKGSENQETQYF. The DNA for the CDR3 is TGTGCCAGCAGCAAAGGGAGCGAGAACCAAGAGACCCAGTACTTC.

This clonotype was detected many times. The J gene is TRBJ2-7, the V gene TRBV27; 7 bases match TRBD1. The CDR3 totals 15 residues. Germline V gene sequence: CDR1 MNHEY, CDR2 SMNVEV (reference sequence). V lost 6 bases and J lost 0; bases outside the gene matches: 8. The CDR3 loop is CASSSPRDSSYEQYF. CDR3 DNA: TGTGCCAGCAGCTCTCCCCGGGACAGCTCCTACGAGCAGTACTTC.

This clonotype occurred a few times. The chain uses TRBV4-3 and TRBJ1-1; tentatively, D is TRBD1 (5 bases). V was shortened by 0 bases and J by 7 bases, with 18 bases between the two germline ends. The V gene's germline CDR1 is LGHNA and CDR2 YSLEER. The CDR3 sequence is 16 residues long. The CDR3 loop is CASSQDITVTGLEAFF. The CDR3 DNA reads as TGCGCCAGCAGCCAAGATATCACCGTCACGGGACTTGAAGCTTTCTTT.

This clonotype has just a few counts. The chain employs TRBV3-1 and TRBJ1-2; possible D gene TRBD1, 6 bases. V was trimmed by 1 base and J by 14 bases, leaving 20 bases between them. Germline V lookup: CDR1 LGHDT, CDR2 YNNKEL (reference sequence). The CDR3 runs 14 residues. Here the CDR3 reads CASSQVDSRGRITF. CDR3 coding DNA: TGTGCCAGCAGCCAAGTGGACAGCCGAGGTCGGATAACCTTC.

The sample holds many counts of this clonotype. The chain carries TRBV7-6 and TRBJ2-5, with D possibly TRBD2 on 5 matching bases. Trimming left V 5 bases short and J 0 bases short, with 10 bases between. Germline V CDR1 and CDR2: SGHVS, FNYEAQ. The CDR3 runs to 14 residues. As DNA, the CDR3 is TGTGCCAGCAGCGAAGCGGACGACCAAGAGACCCAGTACTTC. Its translation is CASSEADDQETQYF. The whole variable domain, remainder taken from reference TRBV7-6 and TRBJ2-5, is GAGVSQSPRYKVTKRGQDVALRCDPISGHVSLYWYRQALGQGPEFLTYFNYEAQQDKSGLPNDRFSAERPEGSISTLTIQRTEQRDSAMYRCASSEADDQETQYFGPGTRLLVL.

This clonotype was seen a few times. J is TRBJ1-1 and V is TRBV12-3 or TRBV12-4, with D tentatively TRBD1 (5 bases). The CDR3 runs to 14 residues. With 2 bases removed from V and 4 bases from J, the gap between germline ends came to 11 bases. The CDR3 here is CASSLQGVGTEAFF. In nucleotides, the CDR3 is TGTGCCAGCAGTTTACAGGGAGTTGGCACTGAAGCTTTCTTT.

V is TRBV5-1 and J is TRBJ2-1; 10 bases are shared with TRBD2. The ends lost 0 bases at V and 6 bases at J; junction bases unmatched: 6. This CDR3 is built from 16 residues. Germline assignment: CDR1 SGHRS and CDR2 YFSETQ. This CDR3 reads CASSLEASGGFNEQFF. The CDR3 DNA reads TGCGCCAGCAGCTTGGAGGCTAGCGGGGGTTTCAATGAGCAGTTCTTC.

This clonotype was detected many times. The J gene is TRBJ2-1, the V gene TRBV6-2 or TRBV6-3, with 9 positions matching TRBD1. The V and J ends lost 7 bases and 15 bases, in that order; junction bases with no gene match: 13. Germline loops: CDR1 MNHEY, CDR2 SVGEGT. The CDR3 is made up of 13 amino acids. DNA for the CDR3: TGTGCCAGCAAGGGGACAGGGAACTTCGGGACGTTCTTC. It encodes CASKGTGNFGTFF.

This clonotype was detected many times. V usage is TRBV6-5 and J usage is TRBJ1-1, with TRBD1 identical over 7 bases. V was clipped by 6 bases and J by 2 bases; unmatched bases: 6. The CDR3 sequence is 14 residues long. Germline V CDR1 and CDR2: MNHEY, SVGAGI. CDR3 residues: CASRSGQYNTEAFF. DNA for the CDR3: TGTGCCAGCAGATCGGGACAGTATAACACTGAAGCTTTCTTT.

The V call is TRBV6-5, the J call TRBJ2-3, with 14 positions matching TRBD2. Germline V gives CDR1 MNHEY, CDR2 SVGAGI. This CDR3 has 17 residues. The ends lost 4 bases at V and 4 bases at J; junction bases unmatched: 7. The chain's CDR3 is CASSSHPTSGGADTQYF. As DNA, the CDR3 is TGTGCCAGCAGTTCACATCCGACTAGCGGGGGGGCAGATACGCAGTATTTT.

This chain joins TRBV4-3 and TRBJ2-3; 15 nucleotides align to TRBD2. This CDR3 contains 18 residues. Germline V gene sequence: CDR1 LGHNA, CDR2 YSLEER. V shed 3 bases and J 7 bases; nucleotides not matched to a gene: 11. The CDR3 sequence: CASSQGLAGGPQANTQYF. The CDR3 DNA sequence: TGCGCCAGCAGCCAGGGACTAGCGGGGGGCCCGCAAGCTAATACGCAGTATTTT.

This clonotype was detected only a few times. The CDR3 region has the DNA TGTGCCAGCAGTTTAACAGGGATCTACTATGGCTACACCTTC. This codes for CASSLTGIYYGYTF. The chain couples TRBV28 to TRBJ1-2; possible D gene TRBD1, 6 bases. V lost 2 bases and J 3 bases, leaving 10 bases between the germline ends. The length of the CDR3 is 14 residues. Germline V lookup: CDR1 MDHEN, CDR2 SYDVKM.

The rearrangement uses TRBV18 and TRBJ1-5; no firm D call. V dropped 3 bases and J dropped 7 bases, with 10 bases sitting between them. The CDR3 runs to 13 residues. Germline CDR1 KGHSH, CDR2 LQKENI. CDR3 protein: CASSPGQEQPQHF. DNA for the CDR3: TGTGCCAGCTCACCGGGCCAGGAGCAGCCCCAGCATTTT. Drawing the rest from reference TRBV18 and TRBJ1-5, the complete variable domain is NAGVMQNPRHLVRRRGQEARLRCSPMKGHSHVYWYRQLPEEGLKFMVYLQKENIIDESGMPKERFSAEFPKEGPSILRIQQVVRGDSAAYFCASSPGQEQPQHFGDGTRLSIL.

This clonotype was seen repeatedly, ten times or more. The CDR3 loop reads CAIGRQVNEKLFF. The CDR3 nucleotides are TGTGCCATCGGGAGGCAGGTTAATGAAAAACTGTTTTTT. This chain uses TRBV10-3 with TRBJ1-4; D remains unclear. The CDR3 totals 13 residues. Trimming removed 8 bases at V and 4 bases at J, with 11 bases between. Germline-derived CDR1 and CDR2 are ENHRY and SYGVKD.